This record concerns one T cell receptor beta chain sequence. Its antigen is not known. The length of the CDR3 is 12 residues. Trimming shortened V by 6 bases and J by 5 bases, and 10 bases separated the two germline ends. Germline V gives CDR1 LGHNT, CDR2 FRNRAP. MiXCR, run by TCRdb on the reads, gives a single entry per CDR3 protein. The table lists around 77,000 distinct CDR3 sequences, around 20% of them singletons. The source of the sample is a study of T cell repertoires in cytomegalovirus infection. This receptor was identified in a human donor in good health (CMV status not recorded). Some clones in this sample may be carry-over from other donors' samples. The material was CD8+ T cells from cultured PBMCs, obtained from culture after CMV antigen stimulation. J is TRBJ1-1 and V is TRBV12-5, with D unresolved. The DNA of the CDR3 is TGTGCTAGTGGCTCGCCGGGGACTGAAGCTTTCTTT. Protein product: CASGSPGTEAFF.